This T cell receptor (beta chain) was sequenced for a study of PD-1 blockade in mismatch repair-deficient tumors. In its sample, this clone is medium-sized. Repertoires were generated with immunoSEQ multiplex PCR, while TCRdb's copy carries only in-frame clones and drops some. The sample contains 9,000 to 10,000 clones, approximately 85% of which appear only once. Mismatch repair deficiency was confirmed in all patients, by PCR or immunohistochemistry. CDR3 length equals 17 residues. V lost 10 bases, J lost 0 bases, and 14 bases stayed unmatched. Per germline, CDR1 ENHRY and CDR2 SYGVKD. The sample in question was PBMCs, obtained 46 to 49 weeks after starting pembrolizumab. This TCR was sampled from an adult with mismatch repair-deficient cancer. This chain uses TRBV10-3 with TRBJ2-7; TRBD2 agrees at 11 bases. DNA for the CDR3: TGTGCCACACAACCGGGACTAGCGGAGAGCAGCTCCTACGAGCAGTACTTC. This encodes CATQPGLAESSSYEQYF.